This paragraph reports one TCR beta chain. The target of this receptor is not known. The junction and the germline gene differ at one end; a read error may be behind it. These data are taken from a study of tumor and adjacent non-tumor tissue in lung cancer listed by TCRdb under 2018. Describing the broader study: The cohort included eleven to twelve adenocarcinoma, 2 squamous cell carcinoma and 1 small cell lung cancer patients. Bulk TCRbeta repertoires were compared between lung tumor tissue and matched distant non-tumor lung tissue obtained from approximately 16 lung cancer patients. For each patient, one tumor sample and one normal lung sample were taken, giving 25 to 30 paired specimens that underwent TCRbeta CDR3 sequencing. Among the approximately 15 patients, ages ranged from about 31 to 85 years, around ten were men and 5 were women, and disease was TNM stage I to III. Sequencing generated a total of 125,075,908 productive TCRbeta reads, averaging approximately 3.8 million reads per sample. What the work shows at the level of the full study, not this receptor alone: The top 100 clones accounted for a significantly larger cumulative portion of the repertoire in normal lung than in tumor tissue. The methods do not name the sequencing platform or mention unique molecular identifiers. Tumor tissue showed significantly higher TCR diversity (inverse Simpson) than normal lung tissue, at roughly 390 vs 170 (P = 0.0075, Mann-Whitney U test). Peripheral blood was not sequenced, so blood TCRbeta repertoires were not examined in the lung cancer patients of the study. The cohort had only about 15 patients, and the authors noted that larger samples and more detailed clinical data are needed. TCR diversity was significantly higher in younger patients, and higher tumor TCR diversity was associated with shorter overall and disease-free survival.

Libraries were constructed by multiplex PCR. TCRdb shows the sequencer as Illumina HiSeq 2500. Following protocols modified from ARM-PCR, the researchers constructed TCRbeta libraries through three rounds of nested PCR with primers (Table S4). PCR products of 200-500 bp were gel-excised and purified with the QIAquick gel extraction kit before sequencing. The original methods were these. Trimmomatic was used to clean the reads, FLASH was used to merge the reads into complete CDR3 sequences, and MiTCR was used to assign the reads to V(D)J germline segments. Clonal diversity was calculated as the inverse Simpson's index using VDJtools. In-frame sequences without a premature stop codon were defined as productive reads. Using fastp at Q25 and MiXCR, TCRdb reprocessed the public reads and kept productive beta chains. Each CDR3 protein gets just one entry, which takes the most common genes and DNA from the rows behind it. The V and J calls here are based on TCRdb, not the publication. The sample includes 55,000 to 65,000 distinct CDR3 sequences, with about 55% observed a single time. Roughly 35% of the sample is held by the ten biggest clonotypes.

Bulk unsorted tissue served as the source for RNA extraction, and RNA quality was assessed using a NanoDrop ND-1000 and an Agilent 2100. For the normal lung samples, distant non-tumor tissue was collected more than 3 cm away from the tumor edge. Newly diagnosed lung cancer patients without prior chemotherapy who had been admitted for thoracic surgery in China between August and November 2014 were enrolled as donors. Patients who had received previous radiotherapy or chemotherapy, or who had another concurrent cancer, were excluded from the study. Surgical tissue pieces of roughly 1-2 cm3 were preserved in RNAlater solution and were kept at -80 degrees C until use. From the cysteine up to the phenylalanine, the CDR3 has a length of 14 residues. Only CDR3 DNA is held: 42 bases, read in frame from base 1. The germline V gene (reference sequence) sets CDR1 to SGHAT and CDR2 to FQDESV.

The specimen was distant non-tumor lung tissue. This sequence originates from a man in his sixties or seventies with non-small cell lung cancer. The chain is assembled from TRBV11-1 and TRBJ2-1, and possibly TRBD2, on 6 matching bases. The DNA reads TGCGCCAGCAGCTTGACGGGACTCAACAATGAGCAGTTCTTC. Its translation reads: CASSLTGLNNEQFF.